This T cell receptor beta chain was found in a study of identical twins. Study-wide findings and caveats: Partly confounded zero-insertion analyses could result from invariant MAIT and iNKT cells. Out-of-frame alpha sequences common to twins exhibited an excess of low generation probability.

Germline assignment: CDR1 SGHKS and CDR2 YYEKEE (reference sequence). The CDR3 extends over 14 amino acids. Trimming shortened V by 0 bases and J by 8 bases, and 12 bases separated the two germline ends. This clonotype appeared many times. Its antigen remains unknown. Via MiXCR, TCRdb re-called the 5' RACE reads, giving one row per CDR3 protein. The repertoire holds about 570,000 distinct CDR3 sequences, 9.5% to 10% seen once, with roughly 3% in the top ten. The same sample was also studied in work on yellow fever vaccine responses in identical twins.

The sequenced sample consisted of PBMCs. This clonotype was sampled from a woman younger than 30 in good health. The chain combines TRBV5-5 with TRBJ2-1; TRBD2 might be the D (5 bases). As DNA, the CDR3 is TGTGCCAGCAGCTTGGGGTTCGGGGTCGATGAGCAGTTCTTC. Encoded protein: CASSLGFGVDEQFF.